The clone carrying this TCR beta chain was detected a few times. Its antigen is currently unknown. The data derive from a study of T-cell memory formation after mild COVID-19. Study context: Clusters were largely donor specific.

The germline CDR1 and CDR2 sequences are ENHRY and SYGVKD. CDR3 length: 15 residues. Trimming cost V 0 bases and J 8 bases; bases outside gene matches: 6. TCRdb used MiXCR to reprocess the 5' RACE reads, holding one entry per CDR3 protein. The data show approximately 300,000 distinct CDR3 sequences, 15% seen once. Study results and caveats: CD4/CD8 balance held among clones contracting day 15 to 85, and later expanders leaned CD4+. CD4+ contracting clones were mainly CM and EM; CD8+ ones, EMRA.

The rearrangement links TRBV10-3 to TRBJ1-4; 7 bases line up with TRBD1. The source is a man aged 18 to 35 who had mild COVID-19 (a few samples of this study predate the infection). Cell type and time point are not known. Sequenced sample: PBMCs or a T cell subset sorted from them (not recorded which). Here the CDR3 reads CAISESTGYVEKLFF. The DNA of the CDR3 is TGTGCCATCAGTGAGTCGACAGGGTACGTGGAAAAACTGTTTTTT.